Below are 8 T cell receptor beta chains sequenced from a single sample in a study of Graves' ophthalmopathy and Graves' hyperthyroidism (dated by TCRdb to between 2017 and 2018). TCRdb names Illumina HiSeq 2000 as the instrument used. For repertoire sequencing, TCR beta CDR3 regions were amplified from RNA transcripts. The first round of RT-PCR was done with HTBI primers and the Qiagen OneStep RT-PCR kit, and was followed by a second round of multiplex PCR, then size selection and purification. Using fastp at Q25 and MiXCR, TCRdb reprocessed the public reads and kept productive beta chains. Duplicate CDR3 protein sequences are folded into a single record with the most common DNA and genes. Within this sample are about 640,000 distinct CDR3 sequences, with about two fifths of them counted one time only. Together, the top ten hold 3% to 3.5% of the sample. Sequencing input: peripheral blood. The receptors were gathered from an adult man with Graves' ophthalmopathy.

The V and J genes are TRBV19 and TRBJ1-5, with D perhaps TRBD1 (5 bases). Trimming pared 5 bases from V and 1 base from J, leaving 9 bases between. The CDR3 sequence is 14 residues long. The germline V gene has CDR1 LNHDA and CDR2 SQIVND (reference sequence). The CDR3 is CASSFGHSNQPQHF. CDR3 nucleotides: TGTGCCAGTAGTTTCGGACACAGCAATCAGCCCCAGCATTTT.

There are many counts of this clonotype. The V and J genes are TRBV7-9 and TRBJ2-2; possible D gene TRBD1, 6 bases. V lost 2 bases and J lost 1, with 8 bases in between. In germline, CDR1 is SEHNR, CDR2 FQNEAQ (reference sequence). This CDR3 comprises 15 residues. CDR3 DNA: TGTGCCAGCAGCTTACAGGGGATGAACACCGGGGAGCTGTTTTTT. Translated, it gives CASSLQGMNTGELFF.

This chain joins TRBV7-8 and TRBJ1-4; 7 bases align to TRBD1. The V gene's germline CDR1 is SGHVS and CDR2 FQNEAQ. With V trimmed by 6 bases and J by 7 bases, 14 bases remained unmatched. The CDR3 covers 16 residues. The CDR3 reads CASRDRGGRVAEKLFF. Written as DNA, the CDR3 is TGTGCCAGCAGAGATCGAGGGGGCAGGGTGGCTGAAAAACTGTTTTTT. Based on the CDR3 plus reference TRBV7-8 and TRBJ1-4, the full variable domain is GAGVSQSPRYKVAKRGQDVALRCDPISGHVSLFWYQQALGQGPEFLTYFQNEAQLDKSGLPSDRFFAERPEGSVSTLKIQRTQQEDSAVYLCASRDRGGRVAEKLFFGSGTQLSVL.

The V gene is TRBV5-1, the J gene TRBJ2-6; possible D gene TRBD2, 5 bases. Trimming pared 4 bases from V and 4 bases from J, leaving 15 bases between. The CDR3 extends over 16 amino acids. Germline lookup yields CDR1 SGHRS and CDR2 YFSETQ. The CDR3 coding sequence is TGCGCCAGCAGCCAAGATAGGAGGCAGGGGGCCAACGTCCTGACTTTC. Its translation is CASSQDRRQGANVLTF.

The CDR3 region is CASSPRGLAGSNEKLFF. For the CDR3, the DNA is TGTGCCAGTAGTCCACGGGGACTAGCGGGGAGTAATGAAAAACTGTTTTTT. The chain couples TRBV19 to TRBJ1-4, with a possible D match to TRBD1 (5 bases). Germline V gives CDR1 LNHDA, CDR2 SQIVND (reference sequence). V shed 5 bases and J shed 4 bases, with 20 bases lying between them. The CDR3 loop spans 17 amino acids. The full variable domain, completed using reference TRBV19 and TRBJ1-4, is DGGITQSPKYLFRKEGQNVTLSCEQNLNHDAMYWYRQDPGQGLRLIYYSQIVNDFQKGDIAEGYSVSREKKESFPLTVTSAQKNPTAFYLCASSPRGLAGSNEKLFFGSGTQLSVL.

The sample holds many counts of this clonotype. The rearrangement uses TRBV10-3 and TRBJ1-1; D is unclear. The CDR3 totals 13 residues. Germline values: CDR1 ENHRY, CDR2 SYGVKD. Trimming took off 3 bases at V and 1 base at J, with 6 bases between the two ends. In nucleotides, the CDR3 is TGTGCCATCAGTGAAGGAAGGAACACTGAAGCTTTCTTT. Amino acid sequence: CAISEGRNTEAFF.

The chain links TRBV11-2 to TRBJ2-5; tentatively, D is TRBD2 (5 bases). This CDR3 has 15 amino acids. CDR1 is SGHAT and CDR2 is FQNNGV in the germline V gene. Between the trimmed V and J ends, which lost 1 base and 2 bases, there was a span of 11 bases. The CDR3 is CASSLGLGEQETQYF. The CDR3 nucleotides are TGTGCCAGCAGCTTAGGGCTCGGGGAGCAAGAGACCCAGTACTTC.

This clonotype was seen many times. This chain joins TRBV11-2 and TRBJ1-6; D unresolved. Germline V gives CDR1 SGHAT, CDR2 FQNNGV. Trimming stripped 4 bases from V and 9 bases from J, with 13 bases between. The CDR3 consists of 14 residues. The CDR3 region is CASSYRMPGSPLHF. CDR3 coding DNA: TGTGCCAGCAGCTACCGAATGCCAGGTTCACCCCTCCACTTT.